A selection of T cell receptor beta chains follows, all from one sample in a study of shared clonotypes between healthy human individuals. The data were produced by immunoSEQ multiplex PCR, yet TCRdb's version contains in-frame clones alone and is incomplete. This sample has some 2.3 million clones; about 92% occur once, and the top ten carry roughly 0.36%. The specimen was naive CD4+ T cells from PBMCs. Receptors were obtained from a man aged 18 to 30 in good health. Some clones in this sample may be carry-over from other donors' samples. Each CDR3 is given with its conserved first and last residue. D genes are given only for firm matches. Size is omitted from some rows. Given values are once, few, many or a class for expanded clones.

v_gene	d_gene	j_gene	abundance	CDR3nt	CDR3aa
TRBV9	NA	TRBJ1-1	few	TGTGCCAGCAGCCCCGAGACAGGATACACTGAAGCTTTCTTT	CASSPETGYTEAFF
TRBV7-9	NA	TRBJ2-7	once	TGTGCCAGCAGCTTTACTGCTGCCGAGCAGTACTTC	CASSFTAAEQYF
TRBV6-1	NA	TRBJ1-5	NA	TGTGCCAGCAGTTGGACGGCGAGCGGTCAGCCCCAGCATTTT	CASSWTASGQPQHF
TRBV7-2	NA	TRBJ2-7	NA	TGTGCCAGCAGCACGCGGGGCGGGGACGAGCAGTACTTC	CASSTRGGDEQYF
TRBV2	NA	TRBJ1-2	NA	TGTGCCAGCAGGGGGGCCTTGGGGAGGCATAACTATGGCTACACCTTC	CASRGALGRHNYGYTF
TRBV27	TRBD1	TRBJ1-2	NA	TGTGCCAGCAGTTTACGCCCCGGGACAGGGTTCCATGGCTACACCTTC	CASSLRPGTGFHGYTF
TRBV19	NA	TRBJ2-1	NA	TGTGCCAGTAGTATAGATGGGTCGGGGAAAAGTGAGCAGTTCTTC	CASSIDGSGKSEQFF
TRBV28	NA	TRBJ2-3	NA	TGTGCCAGCAGTCGATCTGGACCCGCCACAGATACGCAGTATTTT	CASSRSGPATDTQYF
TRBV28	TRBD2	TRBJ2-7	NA	TGTGCCAGCAGGTCTAGCGGCCCCTACGAGCAGTACTTC	CASRSSGPYEQYF
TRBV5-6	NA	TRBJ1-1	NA	TGTGCCAGCAGCTACCGCCCCACACAGAACACTGAAGCTTTCTTT	CASSYRPTQNTEAFF
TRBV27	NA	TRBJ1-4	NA	TGTGCCAGCAGGTCCTCCCCGGGGAGAATTGGAACTAATGAAAAACTGTTTTTT	CASRSSPGRIGTNEKLFF
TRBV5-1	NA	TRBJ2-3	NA	TGCGCCAGCAGCTTGTCGGGGATCACAGATACGCAGTATTTT	CASSLSGITDTQYF
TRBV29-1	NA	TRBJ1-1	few	TGCAGCGTTGAAGGATGGGTGGGGAACACTGAAGCTTTCTTT	CSVEGWVGNTEAFF
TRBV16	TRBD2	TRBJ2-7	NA	TGTGCCAGCAGCCAAAAATCGGGACTAGCGGGAGCGGCGGAGCAGTACTTC	CASSQKSGLAGAAEQYF
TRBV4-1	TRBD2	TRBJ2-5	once	TGCGCCAGCAGCCAAGATTGGCGGGAGGGCCGAGAGACCCAGTACTTC	CASSQDWREGRETQYF
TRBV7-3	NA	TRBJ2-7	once	TGTGCCAGCAGCTTAAGTCAGGGAAGGGGATCCGAGCAGTACTTC	CASSLSQGRGSEQYF
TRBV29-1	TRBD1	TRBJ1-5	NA	TGCAGCGTGGGACAGGGGGACAATCAGCCCCAGCATTTT	CSVGQGDNQPQHF
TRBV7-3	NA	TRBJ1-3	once	TGTGCCAGCAGCTTAGGGCCGGTTAGCTCTGGAAACACCATATATTTT	CASSLGPVSSGNTIYF
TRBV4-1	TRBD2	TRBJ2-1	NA	TGCGCCAGCAGCCAGTTCCCCGTCCGACTAGCGGGAGACAATGAGCAGTTCTTC	CASSQFPVRLAGDNEQFF
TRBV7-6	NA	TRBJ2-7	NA	TGTGCCAGCAGCCTAGTCCCGGATAGCTCCTACGAGCAGTACTTC	CASSLVPDSSYEQYF
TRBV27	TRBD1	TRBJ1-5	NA	TGTGCCAGCAGTCGGCACGGGACAGATAGCAATCAGCCCCAGCATTTT	CASSRHGTDSNQPQHF
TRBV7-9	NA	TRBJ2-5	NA	TGTGCCAGCACCCAACCGGGGGAGACCCAGTACTTC	CASTQPGETQYF
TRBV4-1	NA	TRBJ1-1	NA	TGCGCCAGCAGCCAAAATAATAACCGGAACACTGAAGCTTTCTTT	CASSQNNNRNTEAFF
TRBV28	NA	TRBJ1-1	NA	TGTGTCGTGGTCCTGGGGGCACGGTCTGAAGCTTTCTTT	CVVVLGARSEAFF
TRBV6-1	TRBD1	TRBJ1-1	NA	TGTGCCAGCAGCCCTCGGACAGGGACTGACACTGAAGCTTTCTTT	CASSPRTGTDTEAFF
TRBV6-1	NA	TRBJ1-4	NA	TGTGCCAGCAGTGATGCGGCCCCTGGGAAGGAAAAACTGTTTTTT	CASSDAAPGKEKLFF
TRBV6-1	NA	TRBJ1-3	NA	TGTGCCAGCAGTGTAGAACAGAGATCTGGAAACACCATATATTTT	CASSVEQRSGNTIYF
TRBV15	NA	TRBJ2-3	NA	TGTGCCACCAGCAGCGGACCGACACCCCTCACAGATACGCAGTATTTT	CATSSGPTPLTDTQYF
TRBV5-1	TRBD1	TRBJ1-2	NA	TGCGCCAGCAGCTTGTTGTCGGGACAGCCTAACTATGGCTACACCTTC	CASSLLSGQPNYGYTF
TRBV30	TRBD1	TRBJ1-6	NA	TGTGCCGGTGAATACAGGGGTTCACCCCTCCACTTT	CAGEYRGSPLHF
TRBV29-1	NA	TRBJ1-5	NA	TGCAGCGTTGTGGTCCCTTATAGCAATCAGCCCCAGCATTTT	CSVVVPYSNQPQHF
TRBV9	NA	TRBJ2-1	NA	TGTGCCAGCAGCGTCGGCGAGGGGGAAGGGGGTCCCCTATCCTACAATGAGCAGTTCTTC	CASSVGEGEGGPLSYNEQFF
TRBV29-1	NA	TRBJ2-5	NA	TGCAGCGTTGGAGGGAGCCCGATTGAGACCCAGTACTTC	CSVGGSPIETQYF
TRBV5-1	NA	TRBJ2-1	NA	TGCGCCAGCAGCGCAGGCAATGAGCAGTTCTTC	CASSAGNEQFF
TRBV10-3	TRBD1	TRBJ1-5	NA	TGTGCCATCAGTGACAGGGGGGGCGGTCAGCCCCAGCATTTT	CAISDRGGGQPQHF
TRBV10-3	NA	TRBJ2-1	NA	TGTGCCATCAGTGAGTCGATTGGGGGAAAGGGGACCAATGAGCAGTTCTTC	CAISESIGGKGTNEQFF
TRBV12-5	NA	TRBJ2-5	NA	TGTGCTAGTGCCCCCCCGACTGCTCAAGAGACCCAGTACTTC	CASAPPTAQETQYF